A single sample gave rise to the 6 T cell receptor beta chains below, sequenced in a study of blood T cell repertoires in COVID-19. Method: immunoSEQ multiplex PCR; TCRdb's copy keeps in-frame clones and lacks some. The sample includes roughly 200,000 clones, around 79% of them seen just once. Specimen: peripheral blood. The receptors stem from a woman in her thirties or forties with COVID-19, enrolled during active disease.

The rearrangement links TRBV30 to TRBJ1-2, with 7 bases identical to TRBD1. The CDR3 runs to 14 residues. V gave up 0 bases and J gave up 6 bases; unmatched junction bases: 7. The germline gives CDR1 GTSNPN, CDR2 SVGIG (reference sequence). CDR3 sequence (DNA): TGTGCCTGGAGTGTTTTAGGGGGCTCTCATGGCTACACCTTC. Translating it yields CAWSVLGGSHGYTF. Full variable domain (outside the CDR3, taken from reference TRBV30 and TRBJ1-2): SQTIHQWPATLVQPVGSPLSLECTVEGTSNPNLYWYRQAAGRGLQLLFYSVGIGQISSEVPQNLSASRPQDRQFILSSKKLLLSDSGFYLCAWSVLGGSHGYTFGSGTRLTVV.

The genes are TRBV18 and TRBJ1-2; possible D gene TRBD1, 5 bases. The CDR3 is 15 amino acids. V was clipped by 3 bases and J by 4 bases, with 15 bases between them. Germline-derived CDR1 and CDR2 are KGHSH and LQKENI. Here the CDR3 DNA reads TGTGCCAGCTCACCGGAGGAGGGGCGGGTCTATGGCTACACCTTC. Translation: CASSPEEGRVYGYTF.

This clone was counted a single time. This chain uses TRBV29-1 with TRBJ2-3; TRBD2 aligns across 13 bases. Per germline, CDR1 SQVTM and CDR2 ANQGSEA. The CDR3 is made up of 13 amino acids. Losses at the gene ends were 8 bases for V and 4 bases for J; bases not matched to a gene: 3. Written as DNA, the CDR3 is TGCAGCATCGGACTAGCGGGGGCAGATACGCAGTATTTT. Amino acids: CSIGLAGADTQYF.

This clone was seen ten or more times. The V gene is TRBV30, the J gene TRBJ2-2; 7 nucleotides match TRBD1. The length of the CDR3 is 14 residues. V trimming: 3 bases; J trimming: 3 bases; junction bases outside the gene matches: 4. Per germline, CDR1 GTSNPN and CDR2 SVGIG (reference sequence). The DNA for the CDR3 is TGTGCCTGGAGCCCGGGACAGCACACCGGGGAGCTGTTTTTT. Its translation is CAWSPGQHTGELFF.

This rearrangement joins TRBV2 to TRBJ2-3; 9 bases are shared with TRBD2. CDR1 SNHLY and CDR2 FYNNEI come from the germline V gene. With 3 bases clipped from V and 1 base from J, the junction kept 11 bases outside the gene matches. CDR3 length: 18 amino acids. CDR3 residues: CASSDLGTQRGGTDTQYF. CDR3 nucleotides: TGTGCCAGCAGTGATTTGGGGACCCAGCGGGGGGGCACAGATACGCAGTATTTT.

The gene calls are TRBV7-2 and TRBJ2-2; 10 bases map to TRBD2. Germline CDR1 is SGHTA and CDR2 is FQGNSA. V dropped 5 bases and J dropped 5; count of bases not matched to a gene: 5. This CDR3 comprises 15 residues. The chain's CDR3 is CASSQLAGKTGELFF. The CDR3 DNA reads TGTGCCAGCAGCCAACTAGCGGGGAAGACCGGGGAGCTGTTTTTT. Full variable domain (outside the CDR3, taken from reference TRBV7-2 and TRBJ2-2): GAGVSQSPSNKVTEKGKDVELRCDPISGHTALYWYRQSLGQGLEFLIYFQGNSAPDKSGLPSDRFSAERTGGSVSTLTIQRTQQEDSAVYLCASSQLAGKTGELFFGEGSRLTVL.